This T cell receptor beta chain emerged from a study of blood T cell repertoires in COVID-19. Sequencing was performed with immunoSEQ multiplex PCR; in TCRdb, only in-frame clones are kept and a portion is missing. In the table there are about 290,000 clones, just under 85% of which are singletons. Germline V lookup: CDR1 MDHEN, CDR2 SYDVKM. V shed 2 bases and J 10 bases; nucleotides not matched to a gene: 17. The CDR3 covers 18 residues. This sequence originates from a woman aged 50 to 60 with active or convalescent COVID-19. This chain connects TRBV28 to TRBJ2-1, with 10 bases identical to TRBD2. Sequencing was carried out using peripheral blood. The CDR3 DNA is TGTGCCAGCAGTTTAACTTTGATAGGCCTAGCGGGAGACGGGGAGCAGTTCTTC. Amino acid sequence: CASSLTLIGLAGDGEQFF.